Each of the 6 T cell receptor beta chains below was sequenced from the same sample in a study of sequential checkpoint blockade in melanoma. The treatment was: randomized to nivolumab then ipilimumab (arm A) or the reverse (arm B). Sequenced by immunoSEQ multiplex PCR; TCRdb stores in-frame clones only, minus some. The table includes several thousand clones, 60% detected once. The source was CD8+ T cells sorted from blood (inferred from file names), collected from a patient given nivolumab and ipilimumab in sequence. The receptors derive from a human donor with melanoma.

V and J are TRBV4-1 and TRBJ1-6; D perhaps matches TRBD1 (6 bases). Germline CDR1 and CDR2: MGHRA and YSYEKL. CDR3 length equals 15 residues. Trimming cost V 1 base and J 5 bases, with 9 bases left between them. CDR3 sequence: CASSQVTGNNSPLHF. The CDR3, as DNA: TGCGCCAGCAGCCAAGTTACAGGGAATAATTCACCCCTCCACTTT.

This chain connects TRBV10-3 to TRBJ2-7, with D perhaps matching TRBD1 (7 bases). There are 15 residues in the CDR3. Germline V CDR1 and CDR2: ENHRY, SYGVKD. Trimming shortened V by 0 bases and J by 3 bases, and 12 bases separated the two germline ends. CDR3 sequence: CAISESGRGDYEQYF. CDR3 nucleotide sequence: TGTGCCATCAGTGAGTCAGGCAGGGGGGACTACGAGCAGTACTTC.

This clone was counted a single time. The V call is TRBV2, the J call TRBJ2-7, with D perhaps TRBD2 (5 bases). Trimming removed 8 bases from V and 4 bases from J, with 15 bases in between. The CDR3 contains 13 residues. The germline V gene has CDR1 SNHLY and CDR2 FYNNEI. This chain's CDR3 is CASDRGLQYEQYF. CDR3 DNA sequence: TGTGCCAGCGACCGAGGGCTCCAATACGAGCAGTACTTC.

The J gene is TRBJ1-5, the V gene TRBV12-2; the tabulated D call, TRBD1, remains unverified against the DNA. TRBV12-2 is a pseudogene segment. This CDR3 contains 17 residues. CDR3 residues: CASRLAGTGVVNQPQHF. For the CDR3, the DNA is TGTGCAAGTCGCTTAGCCGGGACAGGGGTAGTCAATCAGCCCCAGCATTTT.

This clone is labeled as medium-sized. The V and J genes are TRBV15 and TRBJ1-1; 8 bases fit TRBD1. Per the germline V gene, CDR1 is LNHNV and CDR2 is YYDKDF (reference sequence). The CDR3 covers 14 residues. V lost 3 bases, J lost 4 bases, and 4 bases stayed unmatched. The CDR3 sequence: CATSSDRGGTEAFF. The CDR3 DNA reads TGTGCCACCAGCAGTGACAGGGGTGGCACTGAAGCTTTCTTT.

This sequence joins TRBV5-4 and TRBJ2-7; 9 nucleotides align to TRBD2. With V trimmed by 3 bases and J by 0 bases, 4 bases remained unmatched. Per germline, CDR1 SGHNT and CDR2 YYREEE (reference sequence). This CDR3 region has 15 residues. The CDR3 loop is CASSSLAGVSYEQYF. CDR3 sequence (DNA): TGTGCCAGCAGCTCTTTAGCGGGGGTCTCCTACGAGCAGTACTTC. Together with reference TRBV5-4 and TRBJ2-7, the CDR3 gives the full variable domain: ETGVTQSPTHLIKTRGQQVTLRCSSQSGHNTVSWYQQALGQGPQFIFQYYREEENGRGNFPPRFSGLQFPNYSSELNVNALELDDSALYLCASSSLAGVSYEQYFGPGTRLTVT.